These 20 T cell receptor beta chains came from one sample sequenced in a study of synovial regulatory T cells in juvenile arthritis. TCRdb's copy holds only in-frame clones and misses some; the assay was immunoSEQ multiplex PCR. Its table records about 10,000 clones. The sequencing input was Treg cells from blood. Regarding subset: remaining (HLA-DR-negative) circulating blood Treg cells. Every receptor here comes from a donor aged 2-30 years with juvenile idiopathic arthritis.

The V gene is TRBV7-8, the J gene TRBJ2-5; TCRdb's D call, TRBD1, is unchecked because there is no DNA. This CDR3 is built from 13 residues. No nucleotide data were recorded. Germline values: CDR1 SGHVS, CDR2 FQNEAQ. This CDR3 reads CASSQGERETQYF.

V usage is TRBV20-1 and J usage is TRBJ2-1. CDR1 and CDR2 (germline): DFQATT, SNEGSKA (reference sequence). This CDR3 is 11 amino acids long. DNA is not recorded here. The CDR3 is CSASGTHEQFF.

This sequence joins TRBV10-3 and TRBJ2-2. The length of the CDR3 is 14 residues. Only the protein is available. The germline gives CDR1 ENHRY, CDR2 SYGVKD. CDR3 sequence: CAIARNSPTGELFF.

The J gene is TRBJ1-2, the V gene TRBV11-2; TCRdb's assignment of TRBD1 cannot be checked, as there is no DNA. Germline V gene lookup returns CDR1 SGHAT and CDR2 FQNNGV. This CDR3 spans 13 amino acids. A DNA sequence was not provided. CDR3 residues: CASSFGRNYGYTF.

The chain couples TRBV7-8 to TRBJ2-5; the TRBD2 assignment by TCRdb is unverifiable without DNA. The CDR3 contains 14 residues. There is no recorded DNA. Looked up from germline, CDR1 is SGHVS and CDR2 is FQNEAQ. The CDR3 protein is CASSTQRGGETQYF.

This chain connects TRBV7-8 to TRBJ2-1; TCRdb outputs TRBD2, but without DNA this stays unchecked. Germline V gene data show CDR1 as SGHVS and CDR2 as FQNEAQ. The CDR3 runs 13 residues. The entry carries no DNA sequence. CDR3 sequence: CASSSGLVREQFF.

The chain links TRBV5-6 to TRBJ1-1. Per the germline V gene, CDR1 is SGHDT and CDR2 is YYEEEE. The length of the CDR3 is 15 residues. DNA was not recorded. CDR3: CASSLLGGVNTEAFF.

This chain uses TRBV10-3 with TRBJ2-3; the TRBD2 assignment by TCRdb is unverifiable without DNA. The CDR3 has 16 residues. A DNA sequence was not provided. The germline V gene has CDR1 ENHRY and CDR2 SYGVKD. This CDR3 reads CAISLRLAGEADTQYF.

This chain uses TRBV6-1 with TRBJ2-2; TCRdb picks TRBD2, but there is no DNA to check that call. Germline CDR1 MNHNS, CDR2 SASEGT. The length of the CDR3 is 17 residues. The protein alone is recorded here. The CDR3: CASSEALGGVVTGELFF.

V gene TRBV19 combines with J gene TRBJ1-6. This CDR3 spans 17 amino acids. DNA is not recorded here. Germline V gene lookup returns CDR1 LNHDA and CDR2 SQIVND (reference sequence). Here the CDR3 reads CASSTAGGGSYNSPLHF.

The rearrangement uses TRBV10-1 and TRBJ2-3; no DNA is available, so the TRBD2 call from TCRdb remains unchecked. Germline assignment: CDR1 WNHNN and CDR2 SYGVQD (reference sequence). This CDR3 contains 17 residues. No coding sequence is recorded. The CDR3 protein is CASSDGRVYEEIDTQYF.

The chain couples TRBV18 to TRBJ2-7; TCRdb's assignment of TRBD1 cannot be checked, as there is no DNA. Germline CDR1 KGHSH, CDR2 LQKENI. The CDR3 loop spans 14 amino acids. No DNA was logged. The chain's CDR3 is CASSPGTDTYEQYF.

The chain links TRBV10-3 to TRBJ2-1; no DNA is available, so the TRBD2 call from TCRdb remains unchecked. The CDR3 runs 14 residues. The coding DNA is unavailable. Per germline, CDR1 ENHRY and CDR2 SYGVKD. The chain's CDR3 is CAIRRRGGEGEQFF.

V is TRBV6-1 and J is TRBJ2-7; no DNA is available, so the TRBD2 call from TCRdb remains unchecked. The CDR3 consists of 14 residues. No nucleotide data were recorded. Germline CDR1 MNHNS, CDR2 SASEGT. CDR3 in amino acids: CASTRGGPLYEQYF.

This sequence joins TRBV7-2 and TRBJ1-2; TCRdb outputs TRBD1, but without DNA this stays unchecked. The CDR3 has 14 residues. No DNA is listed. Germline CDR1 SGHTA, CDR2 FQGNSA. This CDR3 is CASSLTGTHYGYTF.

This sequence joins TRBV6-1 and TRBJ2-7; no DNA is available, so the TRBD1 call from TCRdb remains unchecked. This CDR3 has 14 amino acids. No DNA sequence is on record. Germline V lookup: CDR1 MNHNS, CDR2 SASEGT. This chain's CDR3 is CASRQDRARVEQYF.

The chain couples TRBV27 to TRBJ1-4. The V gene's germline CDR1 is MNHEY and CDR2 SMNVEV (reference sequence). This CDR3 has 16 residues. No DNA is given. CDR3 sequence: CASSPFFSATNEKLFF. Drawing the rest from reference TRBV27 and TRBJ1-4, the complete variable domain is EAQVTQNPRYLITVTGKKLTVTCSQNMNHEYMSWYRQDPGLGLRQIYYSMNVEVTDKGDVPEGYKVSRKEKRNFPLILESPSPNQTSLYFCASSPFFSATNEKLFFGSGTQLSVL.

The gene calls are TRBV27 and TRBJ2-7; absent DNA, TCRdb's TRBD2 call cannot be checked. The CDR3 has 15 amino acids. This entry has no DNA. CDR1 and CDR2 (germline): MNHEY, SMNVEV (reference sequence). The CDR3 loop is CASSPVLEGLYEQYF.

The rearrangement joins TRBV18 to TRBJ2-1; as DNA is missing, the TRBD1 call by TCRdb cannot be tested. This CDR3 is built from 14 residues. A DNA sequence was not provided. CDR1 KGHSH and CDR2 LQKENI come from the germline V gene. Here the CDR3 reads CASSDRGLRNEQFF.

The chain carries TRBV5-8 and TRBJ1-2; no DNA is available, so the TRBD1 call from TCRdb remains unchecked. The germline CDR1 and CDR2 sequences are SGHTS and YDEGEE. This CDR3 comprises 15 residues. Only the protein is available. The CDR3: CASSLGTAELYGYTF.